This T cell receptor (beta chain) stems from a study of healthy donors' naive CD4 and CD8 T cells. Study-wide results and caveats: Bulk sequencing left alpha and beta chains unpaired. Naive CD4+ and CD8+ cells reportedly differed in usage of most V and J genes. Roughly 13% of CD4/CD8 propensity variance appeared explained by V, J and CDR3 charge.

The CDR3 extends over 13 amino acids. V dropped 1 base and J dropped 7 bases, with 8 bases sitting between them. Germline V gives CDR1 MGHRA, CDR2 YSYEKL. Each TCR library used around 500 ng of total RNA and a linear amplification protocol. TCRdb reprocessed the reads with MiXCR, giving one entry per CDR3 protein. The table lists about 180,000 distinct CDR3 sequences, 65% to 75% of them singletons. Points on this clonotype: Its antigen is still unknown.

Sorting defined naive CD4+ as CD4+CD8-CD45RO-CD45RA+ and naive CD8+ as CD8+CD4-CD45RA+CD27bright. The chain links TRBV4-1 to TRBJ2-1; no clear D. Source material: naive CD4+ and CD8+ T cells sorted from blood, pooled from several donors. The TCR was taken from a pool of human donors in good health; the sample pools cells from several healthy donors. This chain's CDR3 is CASSQVLGNEQFF. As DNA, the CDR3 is TGCGCCAGCAGCCAAGTTCTTGGTAATGAGCAGTTCTTC.